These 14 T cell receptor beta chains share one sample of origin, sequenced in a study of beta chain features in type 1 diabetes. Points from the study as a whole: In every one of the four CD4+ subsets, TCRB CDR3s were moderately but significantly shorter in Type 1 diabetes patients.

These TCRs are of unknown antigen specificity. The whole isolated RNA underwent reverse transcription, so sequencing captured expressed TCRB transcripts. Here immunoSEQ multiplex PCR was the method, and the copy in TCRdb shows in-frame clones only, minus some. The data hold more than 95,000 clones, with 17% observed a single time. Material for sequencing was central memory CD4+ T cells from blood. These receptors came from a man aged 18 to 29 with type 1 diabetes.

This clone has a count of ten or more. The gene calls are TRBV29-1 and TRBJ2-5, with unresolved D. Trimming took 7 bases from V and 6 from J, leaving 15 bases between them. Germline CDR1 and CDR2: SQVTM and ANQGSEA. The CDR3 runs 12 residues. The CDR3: CSALPTTQTQYF. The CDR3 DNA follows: TGCAGCGCGCTCCCTACTACCCAGACCCAGTACTTC.

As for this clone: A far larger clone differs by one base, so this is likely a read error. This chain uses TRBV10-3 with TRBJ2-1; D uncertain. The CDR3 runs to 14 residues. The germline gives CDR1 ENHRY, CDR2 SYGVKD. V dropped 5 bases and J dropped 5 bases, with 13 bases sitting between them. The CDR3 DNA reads TGTGCCATCAGTTCTGGAGACTTTAACAATGAGCAGTTCTTC. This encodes CAISSGDFNNEQFF.

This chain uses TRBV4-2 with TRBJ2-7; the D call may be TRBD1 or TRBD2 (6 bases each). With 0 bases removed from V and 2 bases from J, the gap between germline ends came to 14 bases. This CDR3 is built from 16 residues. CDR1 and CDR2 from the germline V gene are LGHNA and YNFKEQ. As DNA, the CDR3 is TGTGCCAGCAGCCAAGAGGGAGGCAGGGGTCCCTACGAGCAGTACTTC. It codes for CASSQEGGRGPYEQYF.

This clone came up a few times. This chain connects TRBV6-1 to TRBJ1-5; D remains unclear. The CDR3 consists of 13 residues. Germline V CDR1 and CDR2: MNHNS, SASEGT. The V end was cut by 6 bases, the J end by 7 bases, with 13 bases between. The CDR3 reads CASSAREIQPQHF. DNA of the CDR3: TGTGCCAGCAGCGCTCGGGAGATCCAGCCCCAGCATTTT.

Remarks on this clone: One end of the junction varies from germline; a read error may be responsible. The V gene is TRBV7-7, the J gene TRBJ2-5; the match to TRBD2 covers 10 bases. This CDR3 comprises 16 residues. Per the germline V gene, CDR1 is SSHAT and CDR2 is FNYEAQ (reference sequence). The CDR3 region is CASSLLTSGVQETQYF. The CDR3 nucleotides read TGTGCTAGCAGCTTATTAACTAGCGGGGTCCAAGAGACCCAGTACTTC. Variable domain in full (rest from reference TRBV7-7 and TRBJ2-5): GAGVSQSPRYKVTKRGQDVTLRCDPISSHATLYWYQQALGQGPEFLTYFNYEAQPDKSGLPSDRFSAERPEGSISTLTIQRTEQRDSAMYRCASSLLTSGVQETQYFGPGTRLLVL.

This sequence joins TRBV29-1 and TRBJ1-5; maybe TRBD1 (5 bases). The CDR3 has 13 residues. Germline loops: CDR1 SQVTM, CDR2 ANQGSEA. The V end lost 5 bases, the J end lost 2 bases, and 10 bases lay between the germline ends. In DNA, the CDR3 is TGCAGCGTTCAAGGGGTCGGCAATCAGCCCCAGCATTTT. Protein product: CSVQGVGNQPQHF.

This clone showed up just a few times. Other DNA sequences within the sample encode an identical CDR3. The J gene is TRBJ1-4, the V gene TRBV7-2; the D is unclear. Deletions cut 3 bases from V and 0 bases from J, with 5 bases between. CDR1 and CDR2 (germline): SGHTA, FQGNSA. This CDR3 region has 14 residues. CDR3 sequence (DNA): TGTGCCAGCAGCTTGTACGCAACTAATGAAAAACTGTTTTTT. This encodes CASSLYATNEKLFF.

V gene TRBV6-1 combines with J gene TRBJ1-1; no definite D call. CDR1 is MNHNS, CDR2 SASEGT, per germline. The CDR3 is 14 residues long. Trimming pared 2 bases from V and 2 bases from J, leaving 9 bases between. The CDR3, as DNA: TGTGCCAGCAGTGAAAGAATGGGTAACACTGAAGCTTTCTTT. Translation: CASSERMGNTEAFF.

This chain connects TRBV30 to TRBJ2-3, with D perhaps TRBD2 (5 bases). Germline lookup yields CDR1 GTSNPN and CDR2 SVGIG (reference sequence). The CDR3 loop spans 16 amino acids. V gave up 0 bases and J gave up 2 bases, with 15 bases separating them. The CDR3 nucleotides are TGTGCCTGGAGTGTACTTTGGGCTAGCCCCACAGATACGCAGTATTTT. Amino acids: CAWSVLWASPTDTQYF. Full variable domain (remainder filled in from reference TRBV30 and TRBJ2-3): SQTIHQWPATLVQPVGSPLSLECTVEGTSNPNLYWYRQAAGRGLQLLFYSVGIGQISSEVPQNLSASRPQDRQFILSSKKLLLSDSGFYLCAWSVLWASPTDTQYFGPGTRLTVL.

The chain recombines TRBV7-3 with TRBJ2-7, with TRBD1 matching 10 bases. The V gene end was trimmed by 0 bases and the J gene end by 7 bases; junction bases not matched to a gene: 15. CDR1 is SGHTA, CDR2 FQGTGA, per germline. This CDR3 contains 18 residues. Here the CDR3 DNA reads TGTGCCAGCAGCTTAACGCCCTTCCCGGGACAGGGGAGATCAGAGCAGTACTTC. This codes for CASSLTPFPGQGRSEQYF.

The CDR3 nucleotides read TGCAGCGTTGTAGGACTAGCGGGAGGTTCAGGCGAGCAGTACTTC. Its protein product is CSVVGLAGGSGEQYF. The chain links TRBV29-1 to TRBJ2-7, with 14 bases matching TRBD2. The CDR3 has 15 residues. The germline V gene has CDR1 SQVTM and CDR2 ANQGSEA. V gave up 4 bases and J gave up 6 bases; unmatched junction bases: 8.

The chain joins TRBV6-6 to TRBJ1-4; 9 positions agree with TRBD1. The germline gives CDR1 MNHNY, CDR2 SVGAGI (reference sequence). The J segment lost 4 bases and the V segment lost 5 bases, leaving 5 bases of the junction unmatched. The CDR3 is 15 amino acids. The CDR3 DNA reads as TGTGCCAGCAGTGCCGGGACAGGGCTTAATGAAAAACTGTTTTTT. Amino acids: CASSAGTGLNEKLFF.

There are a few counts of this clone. The CDR3 DNA is TGTGCCAGCAGTGAGGCCCAGCCCCAGCATTTT. It translates to CASSEAQPQHF. This chain links TRBV2 with TRBJ1-5, with D unresolved. The CDR3 has 11 amino acids. The V end lost 3 bases, the J end lost 7 bases, and 4 bases lay between the germline ends. Germline CDR1 is SNHLY and CDR2 is FYNNEI.

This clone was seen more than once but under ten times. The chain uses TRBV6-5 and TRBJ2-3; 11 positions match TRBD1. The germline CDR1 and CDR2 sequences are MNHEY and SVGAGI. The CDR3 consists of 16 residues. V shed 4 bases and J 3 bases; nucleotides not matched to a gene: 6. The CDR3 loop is CASSSKDRGRTDTQYF. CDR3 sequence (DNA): TGTGCCAGCAGTTCAAAGGACAGGGGGCGAACAGATACGCAGTATTTT.